The 20 T cell receptor beta chains below come from one sample, sequenced in a study of human T cells and chemical hapten exposure. From the RACE reads, TCRdb called clonotypes with MiXCR, one entry per CDR3 protein. The data show some 360,000 distinct CDR3 sequences, 5.1% seen once. Regarding time point: pre-sensitization, week 0. Described treatment: therapeutic diphenylcyclopropenone sensitization with weekly scalp DPC. Sample: whole blood, taken in connection with sensitization to the hapten diphenylcyclopropenone (DPC). These receptors came from a woman in her fifties or sixties with alopecia areata. Some clones in this sample may be carry-over from other donors' samples.

This clonotype appeared a few times. V usage is TRBV6-1 and J usage is TRBJ1-1; maybe TRBD1 (6 bases). The length of the CDR3 is 14 residues. Looked up from germline, CDR1 is MNHNS and CDR2 is SASEGT. Between the trimmed V and J ends, which lost 4 bases and 3 bases, there was a span of 12 bases. The chain's CDR3 is CASSVRQGHTEAFF. CDR3 DNA: TGTGCCAGCAGTGTTAGGCAGGGGCACACTGAAGCTTTCTTT.

This rearrangement joins TRBV6-2 or TRBV6-3 to TRBJ2-1; perhaps TRBD2 as D (5 bases). V lost 5 bases and J 5 bases, leaving 16 bases between the germline ends. CDR3 length: 15 residues. The germline V gene has CDR1 MNHEY and CDR2 SVGEGT. CDR3 region: CASSPVGAAHNEQFF. DNA of the CDR3: TGTGCCAGCAGTCCCGTGGGAGCCGCCCACAATGAGCAGTTCTTC.

Many counts were recorded for this clonotype. The chain is built from TRBV29-1 and TRBJ2-6, with D hard to call. The CDR3 is 12 amino acids. Trimming left V 6 bases short and J 1 base short, with 4 bases between. The germline V gene encodes CDR1 SQVTM and CDR2 ANQGSEA. CDR3 DNA sequence: TGCAGCGTACAGTCTGGGGCCAACGTCCTGACTTTC. Amino acids: CSVQSGANVLTF.

This clonotype was found many times. The chain has TRBV6-6 and TRBJ2-1; D may be TRBD2 (6 bases). With 2 bases removed from V and 7 bases from J, the gap between germline ends came to 6 bases. Germline assignment: CDR1 MNHNY and CDR2 SVGAGI (reference sequence). The CDR3 covers 12 residues. In DNA, the CDR3 is TGTGCCAGCAGTTACGGGAGGAATGAGCAGTTCTTC. Residues: CASSYGRNEQFF.

There are many counts of this clonotype. This chain connects TRBV10-3 to TRBJ1-2; D perhaps matches TRBD1 (6 bases). CDR3 size: 14 residues. Per the germline V gene, CDR1 is ENHRY and CDR2 is SYGVKD. Trimming removed 5 bases at V and 0 bases at J, with 10 bases between. CDR3 DNA sequence: TGTGCCATCAGTCCAGGGGCAGCTAACTATGGCTACACCTTC. It encodes CAISPGAANYGYTF.

The count of this clonotype is one. The gene calls are TRBV19 and TRBJ1-4, with unresolved D. The ends were cut back, 6 bases at V and 5 bases at J, with 13 bases in the middle. Germline CDR1 and CDR2: LNHDA and SQIVND (reference sequence). There are 14 residues in the CDR3. CDR3: CASRENGPNEKLFF. As DNA, the CDR3 is TGTGCCAGTAGAGAGAACGGCCCAAATGAAAAACTGTTTTTT.

V and J are TRBV4-3 and TRBJ2-3; no definite D call. The CDR3 is 13 residues long. Germline V gene lookup returns CDR1 LGHNA and CDR2 YSLEER. V lost 0 bases, J lost 6 bases, and 7 bases lay in between. The CDR3 DNA is TGCGCCAGCAGCCAAGATTTCGGGGATACGCAGTATTTT. Protein: CASSQDFGDTQYF.

This clonotype appeared many times. The rearrangement links TRBV15 to TRBJ2-1; D might be TRBD1 (7 bases). V shed 7 bases and J shed 4 bases, with 11 bases lying between them. The CDR3 spans 13 residues. The germline CDR1 and CDR2 sequences are LNHNV and YYDKDF (reference sequence). CDR3 protein: CATNQGGYNEQFF. The CDR3 DNA follows: TGTGCCACCAACCAGGGGGGTTACAATGAGCAGTTCTTC.

The V and J genes are TRBV15 and TRBJ1-5; tentatively, D is TRBD1 (5 bases). Germline CDR1 and CDR2: LNHNV and YYDKDF (reference sequence). The CDR3 spans 14 residues. Trimming took off 1 base at V and 5 bases at J, with 9 bases between the two ends. CDR3 in DNA: TGTGCCACCAGCAGAGCCGGGGCTCATCAGCCCCAGCATTTT. Translation: CATSRAGAHQPQHF.

This clonotype occurred many times. The V and J genes are TRBV20-1 and TRBJ1-1, with TRBD1 matching over 8 bases. The CDR3 runs to 15 residues. Germline V lookup: CDR1 DFQATT, CDR2 SNEGSKA (reference sequence). V shed 3 bases and J 5 bases; nucleotides not matched to a gene: 11. CDR3 nucleotide sequence: TGCAGTGCTAGCGGCGGGACAGGCCGCGGGACTGAAGCTTTCTTT. This encodes CSASGGTGRGTEAFF.

In its sample, this clonotype was seen many times. The gene calls are TRBV7-2 and TRBJ1-5; a possible D gene is TRBD1 (6 bases). Germline assignment: CDR1 SGHTA and CDR2 FQGNSA. There are 15 residues in the CDR3. Trimming cost V 1 base and J 7 bases, with 14 bases left between them. CDR3 sequence: CASSLGRGAGQPQHF. The DNA of the CDR3 is TGTGCCAGCAGCTTAGGTCGGGGGGCCGGGCAGCCCCAGCATTTT.

At least ten counts were recorded for this clonotype. The rearrangement uses TRBV4-2 and TRBJ2-7; TRBD2 might be the D (5 bases). The V gene lost 1 base and the J gene lost 2 bases, with 12 bases spanning the gap. Germline loops: CDR1 LGHNA, CDR2 YNFKEQ. The CDR3 consists of 15 residues. The CDR3 nucleotides read TGTGCCAGCAGCCAAGGGGGAGAGCCCCCCTACGAGCAGTACTTC. This encodes CASSQGGEPPYEQYF.

This clonotype has just a few counts. V gene TRBV30 combines with J gene TRBJ2-3; 10 bases align to TRBD2. CDR3 size: 16 residues. The germline V gene has CDR1 GTSNPN and CDR2 SVGIG (reference sequence). The V and J ends lost 5 bases and 5 bases, in that order; junction bases with no gene match: 13. The CDR3 loop reads CAWGNILAGKGDTQYF. The CDR3 coding sequence is TGTGCCTGGGGAAACATACTAGCGGGGAAAGGAGATACGCAGTATTTT.

The chain combines TRBV12-3 or TRBV12-4 with TRBJ1-2; 10 nucleotides align to TRBD1. The J segment lost 7 bases and the V segment lost 5 bases, leaving 7 bases of the junction unmatched. The length of the CDR3 is 14 residues. CDR3 in DNA: TGTGCCAGCAGTCTCGAGACAGGGGGCGCTGGCTACACCTTC. It yields the protein CASSLETGGAGYTF.

This chain connects TRBV4-3 to TRBJ2-7, with D possibly being TRBD2 (6 bases). Germline CDR1 is LGHNA and CDR2 is YSLEER. Trimming shortened V by 1 base and J by 4 bases, and 14 bases separated the two germline ends. The CDR3 loop spans 15 amino acids. CDR3 nucleotides: TGCGCCAGCAGCCAAGGCCCCGACGGGGGTTACGAGCAGTACTTC. Translation gives CASSQGPDGGYEQYF.

This clonotype was counted ten times or more. V usage is TRBV6-5 and J usage is TRBJ1-2; 8 bases agree with TRBD1. The germline CDR1 and CDR2 sequences are MNHEY and SVGAGI. The CDR3 runs to 14 residues. Unmatched junction bases numbered 5, after V lost 1 base and J lost 7 bases. The CDR3 coding sequence is TGTGCCAGCAGTTACTTCCCAGGACAGGGTGGCTACACCTTC. It translates to CASSYFPGQGGYTF.

At least ten counts were recorded for this clonotype. The chain employs TRBV6-5 and TRBJ2-3, with 10 bases that match TRBD1. The V gene's germline CDR1 is MNHEY and CDR2 SVGAGI. With 2 bases clipped from V and 0 bases from J, the junction kept 2 bases outside the gene matches. The CDR3 length is 16 residues. This chain's CDR3 is CASSYGTGASTDTQYF. In DNA, the CDR3 is TGTGCCAGCAGTTACGGGACAGGGGCTAGCACAGATACGCAGTATTTT.

This clonotype was recorded many times. The gene calls are TRBV5-1 and TRBJ2-1; D may be TRBD2 (5 bases). In germline, CDR1 is SGHRS, CDR2 YFSETQ. The V and J ends lost 6 bases and 4 bases respectively, with 20 bases between them. The CDR3 covers 16 residues. The CDR3 region has the DNA TGCGCCAGCACCCTCACCACCGGACTGTTGTACAATGAGCAGTTCTTC. Protein product: CASTLTTGLLYNEQFF. Full variable domain (remainder filled in from reference TRBV5-1 and TRBJ2-1): KAGVTQTPRYLIKTRGQQVTLSCSPISGHRSVSWYQQTPGQGLQFLFEYFSETQRNKGNFPGRFSGRQFSNSRSEMNVSTLELGDSALYLCASTLTTGLLYNEQFFGPGTRLTVL.

The chain joins TRBV12-3 or TRBV12-4 to TRBJ1-3; D gene unclear. There are 10 residues in the CDR3. Trimming removed 8 bases at V and 4 bases at J, with 3 bases between. Here the CDR3 DNA reads TGTGCCAGCTTCGGAAACACCATATATTTT. Amino acids: CASFGNTIYF.

This clonotype occurred many times. The rearrangement links TRBV7-8 to TRBJ2-6; no clear D gene. V was pared by 5 bases and J by 0 bases, with 8 bases between. CDR3 size: 15 residues. CDR1 SGHVS and CDR2 FQNEAQ come from the germline V gene. This CDR3 is CASSQLVSGANVLTF. CDR3 bases: TGTGCCAGCAGCCAACTCGTCTCTGGGGCCAACGTCCTGACTTTC.